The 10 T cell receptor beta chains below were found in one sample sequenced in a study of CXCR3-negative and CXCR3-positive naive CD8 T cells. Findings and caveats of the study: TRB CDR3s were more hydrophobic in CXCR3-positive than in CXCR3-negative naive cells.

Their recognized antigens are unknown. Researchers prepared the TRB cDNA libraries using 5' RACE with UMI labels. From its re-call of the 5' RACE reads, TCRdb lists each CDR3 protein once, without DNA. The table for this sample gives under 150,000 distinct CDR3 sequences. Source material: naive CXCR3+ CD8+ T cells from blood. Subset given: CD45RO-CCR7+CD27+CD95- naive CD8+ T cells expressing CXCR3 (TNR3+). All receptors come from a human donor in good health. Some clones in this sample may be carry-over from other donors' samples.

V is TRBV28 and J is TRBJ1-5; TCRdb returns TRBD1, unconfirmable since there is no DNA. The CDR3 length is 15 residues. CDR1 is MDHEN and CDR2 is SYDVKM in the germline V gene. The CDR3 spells CASQLPRQGNQPQHF.

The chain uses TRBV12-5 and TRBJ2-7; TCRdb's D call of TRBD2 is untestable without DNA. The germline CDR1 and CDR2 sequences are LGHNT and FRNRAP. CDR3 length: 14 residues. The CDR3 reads CASGLDAGGYEQYF.

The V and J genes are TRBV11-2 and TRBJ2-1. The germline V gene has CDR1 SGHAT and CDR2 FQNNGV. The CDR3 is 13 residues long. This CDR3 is CASSSRHHNEQFF.

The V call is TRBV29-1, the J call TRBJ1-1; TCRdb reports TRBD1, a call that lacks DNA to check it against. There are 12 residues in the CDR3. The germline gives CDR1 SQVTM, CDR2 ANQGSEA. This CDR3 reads CSAGISNTEAFF. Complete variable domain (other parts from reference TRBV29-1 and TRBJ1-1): SAVISQKPSRDICQRGTSLTIQCQVDSQVTMMFWYRQQPGQSLTLIATANQGSEATYESGFVIDKFPISRPNLTFSTLTVSNMSPEDSSIYLCSAGISNTEAFFGQGTRLTVV.

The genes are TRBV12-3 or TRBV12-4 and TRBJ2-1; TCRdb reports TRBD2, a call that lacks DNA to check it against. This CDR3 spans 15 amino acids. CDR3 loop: CASSTTSGSYNEQFF.

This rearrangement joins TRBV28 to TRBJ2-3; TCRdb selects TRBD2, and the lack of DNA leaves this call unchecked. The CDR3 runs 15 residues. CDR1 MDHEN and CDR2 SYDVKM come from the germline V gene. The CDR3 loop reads CASNPYRGGGDTQYF.

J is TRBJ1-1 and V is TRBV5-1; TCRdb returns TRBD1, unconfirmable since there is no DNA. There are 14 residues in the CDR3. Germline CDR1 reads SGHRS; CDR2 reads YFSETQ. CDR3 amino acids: CASSFSGENTEAFF.

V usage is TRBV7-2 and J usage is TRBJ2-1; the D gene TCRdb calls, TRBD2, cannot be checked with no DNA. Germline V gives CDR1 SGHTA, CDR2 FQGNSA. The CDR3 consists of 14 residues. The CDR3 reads CASCPTSGNSEQFF.

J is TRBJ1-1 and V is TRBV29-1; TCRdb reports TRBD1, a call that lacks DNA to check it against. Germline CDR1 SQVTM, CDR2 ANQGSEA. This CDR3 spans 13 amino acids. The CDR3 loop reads CSAALRGPDGAFF.

This CDR3 reads CASSQEVGGQPQHF. The rearrangement joins TRBV4-1 to TRBJ1-5; TCRdb gives TRBD1 as the D gene, but with no DNA this cannot be confirmed. This CDR3 has 14 amino acids. Germline V gene sequence: CDR1 MGHRA, CDR2 YSYEKL.